This T cell receptor (beta chain) is from a study of shared clonotypes between healthy human individuals. The overall study: Each donor's CD4 naive and CD4 memory cells filled three plates apiece, CD8 naive two, and CD8 memory one. Study-wide results and limits: Across subsets, estimated richness was generally greater for naive than for memory populations.

The authors ran the assay at deep level. Assay: immunoSEQ multiplex PCR; the TCRdb copy retains only in-frame clones and omits some. The sample has around 700,000 clones, about two thirds seen once. CD4+ cell separation produced CD45RA+ naive and CD45RA-negative memory subsets. Germline V lookup: CDR1 SGHRS, CDR2 YFSETQ. Deletions cut 4 bases from V and 7 bases from J, with 21 bases between. The CDR3 runs 15 residues. About this clone itself: Its matching antigen is unknown.

V and J are TRBV5-1 and TRBJ2-7; tentative D call: TRBD2 (6 bases). Sequencing input: memory CD4+ T cells sorted from blood. Subset meaning: CD45RA-negative fraction. This clonotype was obtained from a woman aged 25 to 39 in good health. This CDR3 reads CASSPGTAGTGEQYF. DNA of the CDR3: TGCGCCAGCAGCCCCGGGACTGCTGGAACGGGGGAGCAGTACTTC.